This T cell receptor beta chain was captured by sequencing in a study of T cell responses to AZD1222 COVID-19 vaccine. Study findings and constraints: All repertoire sampling was performed exclusively after the peak T cell response. A reported finding is that nearly half of spike-specific TCRs target unmutated variant regions.

Profiling relied on immunoSEQ multiplex PCR, and the TCRdb table lists in-frame clones only, not all of them. This table holds about 110,000 clones, 92% found once. With regard to this clone: Its matching antigen is unknown.

The analysis combined second doses at about 4 or about 12 weeks. The germline CDR1 and CDR2 sequences are SGDLS and YYNGEE. This CDR3 has 14 amino acids. Trimming left V 4 bases short and J 6 bases short, with 16 bases between. The source was peripheral blood, collected 28 days after the second AZD1222 dose. This chain uses TRBV9 with TRBJ1-1; possibly TRBD1 for D (5 bases). The TCR originated in an adult who received the AZD1222 COVID-19 vaccine. Written as DNA, the CDR3 is TGTGCCAGCAGCCAGGGCCAGTCGTTTTCTGAAGCTTTCTTT. It yields the protein CASSQGQSFSEAFF.